This TCR beta chain was recovered during a study of cytomegalovirus exposure and HLA in healthy donors. General study results and limits: The study put under 200 TCR beta chains on its list as cytomegalovirus-associated. First-cohort TCR clusters were later found to tend to co-occur in the 120 or so validation repertoires.

This table comes from immunoSEQ multiplex PCR, and its TCRdb copy is limited to in-frame clones, with some not included. The sample includes 100,000 to 150,000 clones, under 90% of them seen just once. V lost 1 base to trimming and J lost 2 bases, with 6 bases between them. The germline gives CDR1 GTSNPN, CDR2 SVGIG (reference sequence). The CDR3 consists of 14 residues. Turning to this clone: The antigen remains undetermined.

The chain employs TRBV30 and TRBJ2-6, with D possibly matching TRBD1 (6 bases). Sequencing was carried out using PBMCs. This clonotype was obtained from a woman aged 25 to 45 in good health and CMV-seronegative. The CDR3 spells CAWSDRAGANVLTF. The CDR3 DNA reads as TGTGCCTGGAGTGACAGGGCTGGGGCCAACGTCCTGACTTTC.